Listed below are T cell receptor beta chains from one sample, sequenced in a study of Ad26.COV2.S vaccination and SARS-CoV-2 variants. Produced via immunoSEQ multiplex PCR; TCRdb's table is partial and in-frame only. The sample lists 100,000 or so clones; about three quarters were seen once. This specimen was peripheral blood, taken after recovery from COVID-19. Source of these receptors: a human donor who had recovered from COVID-19. CDR3s include the opening cysteine and the closing phenylalanine or tryptophan. The size entry is marked missing in some rows and otherwise reads once, few, many or a size class.

clone_size | v_call | cdr3_aa
once | TRBV5-1 | CASRRAGGYNEQFF
- | TRBV6-6 | CASWRSIDTQYF
- | TRBV28 | CASSLPQPGRQFF
- | TRBV30 | CAWSGRFTDTQYF
- | TRBV7-3 | CASSFSQGDEQFF
- | TRBV5-4 | CASSRPGGEDEKLFF
- | TRBV18 | CASSPTDTTNYGYTF
- | TRBV5-1 | CASSLARQGGEKLFF
- | TRBV20-1 | CSAGNQPQHF
- | TRBV10-3 | CAISPKQVADQPQHF
once | TRBV3-1/TRBV3-2 | CASSKGVQETQYF
once | TRBV10-3 | CAISEGQASGGGETQYF
- | TRBV11-2 | CASSLNPGLPNYGYTF